This T cell receptor (beta chain) was identified during a study of CD8 T cells in Susac syndrome. V was pared by 6 bases and J by 2 bases, with 7 bases of the junction left unmatched. The V gene's germline CDR1 is DFQATT and CDR2 SNEGSKA (reference sequence). The CDR3 sequence is 14 residues long. Random-hexamer reverse transcription was applied to roughly 0.5 to 1 ug RNA. An immunoSEQ multiplex PCR generated amplified TCR beta CDR3 products spanning 54 Vbeta and 13 Jbeta. Using its own MiXCR run on the immunoSEQ multiplex PCR reads, TCRdb lists one record per CDR3 protein. This table holds around 230,000 distinct CDR3 sequences, about 96% found once.

V and J are TRBV20-1 and TRBJ2-7, with 10 bases identical to TRBD2. Material: CD4+ T cells from PBMCs. The sequence derives from a human donor with multiple sclerosis. The CDR3: CSAKSGRATYEQYF. Here the CDR3 DNA reads TGCAGTGCGAAAAGCGGGAGGGCCACCTACGAGCAGTACTTC.